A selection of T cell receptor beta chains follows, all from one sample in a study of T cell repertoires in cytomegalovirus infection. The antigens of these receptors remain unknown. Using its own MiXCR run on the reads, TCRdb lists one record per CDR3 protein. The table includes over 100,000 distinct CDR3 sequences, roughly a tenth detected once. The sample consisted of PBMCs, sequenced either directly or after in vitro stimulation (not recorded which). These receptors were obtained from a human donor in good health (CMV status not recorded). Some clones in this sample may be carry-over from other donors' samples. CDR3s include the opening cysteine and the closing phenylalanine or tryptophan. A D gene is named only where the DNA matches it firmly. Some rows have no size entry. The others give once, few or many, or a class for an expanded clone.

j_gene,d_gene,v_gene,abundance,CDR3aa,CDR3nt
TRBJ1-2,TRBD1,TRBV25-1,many,CASSLGQRYGYTF,TGTGCCAGCAGCTTGGGACAGAGATATGGCTACACCTTC
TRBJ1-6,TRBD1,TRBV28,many,CASSATGTGGQTLHF,TGTGCCAGCAGTGCCACCGGGACAGGGGGTCAGACCCTCCACTTT
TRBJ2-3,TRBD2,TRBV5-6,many,CASSLREAFTDTQYF,TGTGCCAGCAGCTTGCGGGAGGCTTTTACAGATACGCAGTATTTT
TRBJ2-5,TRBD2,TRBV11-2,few,CASLGLAIQETQYF,TGTGCCAGCTTGGGACTAGCGATACAAGAGACCCAGTACTTC
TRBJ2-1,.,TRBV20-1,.,CSASHWRSYNEQFF,TGCAGTGCTAGTCATTGGCGTTCATACAATGAGCAGTTCTTC
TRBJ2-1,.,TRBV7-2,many,CASTLGGSPNEQFF,TGTGCCAGCACCCTGGGGGGTTCCCCCAATGAGCAGTTCTTC
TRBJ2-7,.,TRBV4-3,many,CASSQESRGHEQYF,TGCGCCAGCAGCCAAGAATCAAGGGGTCACGAGCAGTACTTC
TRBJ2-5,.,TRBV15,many,CATSARETQYF,TGTGCCACCAGCGCCCGGGAGACCCAGTACTTC
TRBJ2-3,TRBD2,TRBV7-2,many,CASSLDFAGGPINTDTQYF,TGTGCCAGCAGCTTGGATTTTGCGGGAGGGCCTATTAACACAGATACGCAGTATTTT
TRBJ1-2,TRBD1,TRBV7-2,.,CASSTGQGSTGGYTF,TGTGCCAGCAGCACGGGACAGGGATCGACGGGCGGCTACACCTTC
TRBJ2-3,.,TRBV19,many,CASSPTLITTDTQYF,TGTGCCAGTAGTCCTACTTTAATAACCACAGATACGCAGTATTTT
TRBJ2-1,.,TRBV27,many,CASSSSTGESYNEQFF,TGTGCCAGCAGTTCGTCGACAGGAGAGTCCTACAATGAGCAGTTCTTC
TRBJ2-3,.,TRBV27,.,CASRRRTGTDTQYF,TGTGCCAGCAGACGTCGGACAGGCACAGATACGCAGTATTTT
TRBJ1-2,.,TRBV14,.,CASSQLGGILAYGYTF,TGTGCCAGCAGCCAGTTAGGGGGGATCCTCGCCTATGGCTACACCTTC
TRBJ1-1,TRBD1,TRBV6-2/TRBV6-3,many,CASSYSDRGREAFF,TGTGCCAGCAGTTACTCCGACAGGGGGCGGGAAGCTTTCTTT
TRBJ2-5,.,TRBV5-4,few,CASSAGMGDQETQYF,TGTGCCAGCAGTGCGGGAATGGGGGACCAAGAGACCCAGTACTTC
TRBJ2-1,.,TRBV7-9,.,CASSLEIRQFF,TGTGCCAGCAGCTTAGAAATACGACAGTTCTTC
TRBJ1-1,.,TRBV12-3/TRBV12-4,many,CASSTGPNTEAFF,TGTGCCAGCAGCACGGGACCGAACACTGAAGCTTTCTTT
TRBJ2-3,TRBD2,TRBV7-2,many,CASSAGTSTSTDTQYF,TGTGCCAGCAGCGCCGGGACTAGTACTAGCACAGATACGCAGTATTTT
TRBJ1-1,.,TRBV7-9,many,CASSLASMAFF,TGTGCCAGCAGCTTAGCGTCCATGGCTTTCTTT
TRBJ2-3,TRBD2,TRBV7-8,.,CASRVLAGISTDTQYF,TGTGCCAGCAGAGTACTAGCGGGGATCAGCACAGATACGCAGTATTTT
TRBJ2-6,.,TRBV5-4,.,CASSLDAWANVLTF,TGTGCCAGCAGCTTAGATGCCTGGGCCAACGTCCTGACTTTC
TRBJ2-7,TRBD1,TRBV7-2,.,CASSSDRVRQYF,TGTGCCAGCAGCTCGGACAGGGTAAGGCAGTACTTC
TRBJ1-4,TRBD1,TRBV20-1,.,CSARYGTGVEKLFF,TGCAGTGCCCGCTACGGGACAGGGGTCGAAAAACTGTTTTTT
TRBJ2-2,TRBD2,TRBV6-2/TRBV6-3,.,CASRPGQRTSGPNTGELFF,TGTGCCAGCAGGCCGGGACAGAGGACTAGCGGGCCGAACACCGGGGAGCTGTTTTTT
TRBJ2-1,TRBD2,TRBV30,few,CAWSGLWEGLSQFF,TGTGCCTGGAGTGGGCTATGGGAGGGCCTCTCCCAGTTCTTC
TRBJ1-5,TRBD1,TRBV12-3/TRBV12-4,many,CASSLDFRGQGASQPQHF,TGTGCCAGCAGTTTAGATTTCCGGGGACAGGGGGCTTCTCAGCCCCAGCATTTT
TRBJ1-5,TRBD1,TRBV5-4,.,CASSDGQGHQPQHF,TGTGCCAGCAGCGACGGACAGGGCCATCAGCCCCAGCATTTT
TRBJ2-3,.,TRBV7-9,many,CASSLSERSTDTQYF,TGTGCCAGCAGCTTATCGGAGCGGAGCACAGATACGCAGTATTTT
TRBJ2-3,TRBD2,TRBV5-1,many,CASSLDGLAGFTDTQYF,TGCGCCAGCAGCTTGGACGGACTAGCGGGATTCACAGATACGCAGTATTTT
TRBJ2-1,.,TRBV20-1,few,CSALNYNEQFF,TGCAGTGCTCTGAACTACAATGAGCAGTTCTTC
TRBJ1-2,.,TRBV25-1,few,CASSAPTYGYTF,TGTGCCAGCAGTGCCCCAACCTATGGCTACACCTTC
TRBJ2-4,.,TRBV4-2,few,CASSQDPLVKNIQYF,TGTGCCAGCAGCCAAGATCCACTAGTCAAAAACATTCAGTACTTC
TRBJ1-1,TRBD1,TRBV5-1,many,CASSYRDRGTEAFF,TGCGCCAGCAGCTACCGGGACAGAGGCACTGAAGCTTTCTTT
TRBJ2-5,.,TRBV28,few,CASSLFRGFQETQYF,TGTGCCAGCAGTTTATTTAGGGGGTTCCAAGAGACCCAGTACTTC
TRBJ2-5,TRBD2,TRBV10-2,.,CASSEYGGGTPAHQETQYF,TGCGCCAGCAGTGAGTATGGCGGGGGGACTCCCGCTCACCAAGAGACCCAGTACTTC
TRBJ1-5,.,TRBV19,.,CASSIIWQNSNQPQHF,TGTGCCAGTAGTATAATCTGGCAGAATAGCAATCAGCCCCAGCATTTT
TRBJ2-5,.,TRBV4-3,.,CASSQDYGGARPGQETQYF,TGCGCCAGCAGCCAAGATTATGGAGGAGCGCGACCCGGGCAAGAGACCCAGTACTTC
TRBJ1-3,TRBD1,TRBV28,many,CASSSPGQGGSGNTIYF,TGTGCCAGCAGTTCTCCGGGACAGGGAGGATCTGGAAACACCATATATTTT
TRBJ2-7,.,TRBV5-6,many,CASSFVQGIEQYF,TGTGCCAGCAGCTTCGTTCAGGGTATAGAGCAGTACTTC
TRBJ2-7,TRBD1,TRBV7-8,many,CASSRTGQGYEQYF,TGTGCCAGCAGTCGTACGGGACAGGGCTACGAGCAGTACTTC
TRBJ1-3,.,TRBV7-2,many,CASSLVGSGNTIYF,TGTGCCAGCAGCTTAGTGGGCTCCGGAAACACCATATATTTT